This TCR beta chain was sequenced for a study of T cell repertoires in cytomegalovirus infection. Study details: Recently described HLA-C-restricted plus well-studied HLA-B-restricted CMV epitopes were used.

Per germline, CDR1 MNHNY and CDR2 SVGAGI (reference sequence). V was clipped by 9 bases and J by 1 base, with 11 bases between them. This CDR3 is built from 13 residues. With regard to this clonotype: As yet, its antigen is unknown.

TCRdb called the reads again in MiXCR, with one record for every CDR3 protein. The data hold roughly 570,000 distinct CDR3 sequences, with 35% to 50% observed a single time. V and J are TRBV6-6 and TRBJ2-3; possible D gene TRBD2, 6 bases. Sequenced material: cultured PBMCs, taken from culture after CMV antigen stimulation. The origin of this receptor is a human donor in good health (CMV status not recorded). Some clones in this sample may be carry-over from other donors' samples. The CDR3 DNA reads as TGTGCCAGTCAGCCGGGGGGCACAGATACGCAGTATTTT. It yields the protein CASQPGGTDTQYF.